Listed below are T cell receptor beta chains from one sample, sequenced in a study of radiation and T cells in renal cell carcinoma. The method was immunoSEQ multiplex PCR; TCRdb's version includes in-frame clones alone and lacks a portion of them. The repertoire holds 140,000 or so clones, approximately 86% seen once, with less than 20% in the top ten. Here the sequenced sample was blood, taken from a patient whose treatment included radiotherapy and nephrectomy. The receptors originated from a woman aged 45-65 years with renal cell carcinoma. The CDR3 runs from the conserved cysteine through the conserved F or W. D genes are given only for firm matches. The size of a clone is reported for some rows only, either as once, few or many, or as a class for expanded clones.

CDR3aa	CDR3nt	v_gene	abundance	j_gene	d_gene
CSVRALAASEQYF	TGCAGCGTACGGGCCTTAGCAGCAAGCGAGCAGTACTTC	TRBV29-1	.	TRBJ2-7	.
CASSLIGGPNSPLHF	TGTGCCAGCAGTCTAATAGGAGGGCCCAATTCACCCCTCCACTTT	TRBV7-2	.	TRBJ1-6	.
CASSPGTRVSEQFF	TGTGCCAGCAGTCCCGGGACCCGGGTTTCTGAGCAGTTCTTC	TRBV6-4	.	TRBJ2-1	.
CASSPLYRNTEAFF	TGTGCCAGCTCACCTCTCTACAGAAACACTGAAGCTTTCTTT	TRBV18	.	TRBJ1-1	.
CASSLGGQGPQETQYF	TGTGCCAGCAGCTTGGGGGGACAGGGACCTCAAGAGACCCAGTACTTC	TRBV5-5	.	TRBJ2-5	TRBD1
CASSGHSVYEQYF	TGTGCCAGCAGTGGTCATTCCGTCTACGAGCAGTACTTC	TRBV25-1	.	TRBJ2-7	.
CASSLSGQGGDEAFF	TGTGCCAGCAGCTTATCGGGACAGGGCGGAGATGAAGCTTTCTTT	TRBV7-9	few	TRBJ1-1	TRBD1
CASGYGTSTDTQYF	TGTGCCAGCGGGTACGGAACAAGCACAGATACGCAGTATTTT	TRBV7-6	.	TRBJ2-3	.
CASGQVGGEAFF	TGTGCCAGCGGACAGGTCGGGGGTGAAGCTTTCTTT	TRBV28	.	TRBJ1-1	TRBD1
CASSYTRPQTETQYF	TGTGCCAGCAGTTACACCCGACCGCAGACGGAGACCCAGTACTTC	TRBV6-5	.	TRBJ2-5	.
CASSVGGRTEAFF	TGTGCCAGCAGCGTAGGGGGGCGGACTGAAGCTTTCTTT	TRBV9	.	TRBJ1-1	.
CAISNRDKASNEQFF	TGTGCCATCAGTAACCGGGACAAAGCCTCTAATGAGCAGTTCTTC	TRBV10-3	.	TRBJ2-1	.
CASSPWTDSYNEQFF	TGTGCCAGCTCACCCTGGACGGATTCCTACAATGAGCAGTTCTTC	TRBV18	.	TRBJ2-1	.
CASSNSLNLNEQFF	TGTGCCAGCAGTAACTCCTTAAACCTCAATGAGCAGTTCTTC	TRBV6-4	.	TRBJ2-1	.
CAWAGPNSPLHF	TGTGCCTGGGCGGGCCCGAATTCACCCCTCCACTTT	TRBV30	.	TRBJ1-6	.
CASTGTGGAYEQYF	TGTGCCAGCACCGGGACAGGGGGCGCCTACGAGCAGTACTTC	TRBV6-1	.	TRBJ2-7	TRBD1
CSASEGAGYTF	TGCAGTGCTAGCGAGGGGGCTGGCTACACCTTC	TRBV20-1	.	TRBJ1-2	TRBD1
CASSRPQGNTEAFF	TGTGCCAGCAGCCGTCCACAGGGGAACACTGAAGCTTTCTTT	TRBV7-8	.	TRBJ1-1	.
CASSTRLVGAAQYF	TGTGCCAGCAGTACCCGGTTAGTGGGCGCCGCGCAGTACTTC	TRBV6-5	many	TRBJ2-7	.
CASSLRGTEAFF	TGTGCCAGCAGCCTCAGGGGCACTGAAGCTTTCTTT	TRBV28	.	TRBJ1-1	.
CASSEYGEEAFF	TGTGCCAGCAGTGAATATGGGGAGGAAGCTTTCTTT	TRBV6-1	.	TRBJ1-1	.
CASSEWRQGTEAFF	TGCGCCAGCAGTGAGTGGCGACAGGGCACTGAAGCTTTCTTT	TRBV10-1	.	TRBJ1-1	TRBD1
CAISEGGGVNNEQFF	TGTGCCATCAGTGAGGGGGGTGGGGTAAACAATGAGCAGTTCTTC	TRBV10-3	.	TRBJ2-1	.
CASSYGGTMNTEAFF	TGTGCCAGCAGTTACGGGGGAACGATGAACACTGAAGCTTTCTTT	TRBV6-5	once	TRBJ1-1	.
CASSLVGTDESGYGYTF	TGTGCCAGCAGCTTAGTGGGTACAGATGAATCCGGCTATGGCTACACCTTC	TRBV7-9	.	TRBJ1-2	.
CASRSSGSGSSYNEQFF	TGTGCCAGTAGGTCTAGCGGGAGCGGAAGCTCCTACAATGAGCAGTTCTTC	TRBV19	.	TRBJ2-1	TRBD2
CSAIYDYGYTF	TGCAGTGCTATATACGACTATGGCTACACCTTC	TRBV20-1	.	TRBJ1-2	.
CASSGVSGSPLHF	TGTGCCAGCAGCGGGGTTTCGGGGTCACCCCTCCACTTT	TRBV6-6	.	TRBJ1-6	.
CASSQVSGGYTF	TGCGCCAGCAGCCAAGTATCTGGTGGCTACACCTTC	TRBV4-3	.	TRBJ1-2	.
CASSSRPTSGGTDTQYF	TGTGCCAGCAGCTCCCGCCCAACTAGCGGGGGCACAGATACGCAGTATTTT	TRBV9	.	TRBJ2-3	TRBD2
CASSLTSGTYEQYF	TGTGCCAGCAGCCTAACCAGCGGAACCTACGAGCAGTACTTC	TRBV5-6	.	TRBJ2-7	.
CASSYGGQGEDYGYTF	TGTGCCAGCAGTTACGGGGGGCAGGGGGAGGACTATGGCTACACCTTC	TRBV6-5	.	TRBJ1-2	TRBD1
CASSWGAHRGRYEQYF	TGTGCCAGCAGCTGGGGGGCCCACAGGGGGCGCTACGAGCAGTACTTC	TRBV11-2	.	TRBJ2-7	TRBD1
CASSQDIGTMNTEAFF	TGCGCCAGCAGCCAAGATATCGGGACTATGAACACTGAAGCTTTCTTT	TRBV4-1	.	TRBJ1-1	.
CASSPNLRSTDTQYF	TGTGCCAGCAGCCCAAACCTTCGTAGCACAGATACGCAGTATTTT	TRBV11-2	once	TRBJ2-3	.
CASSWQRPSTDTQYF	TGTGCCAGCAGCTGGCAGAGACCCAGCACAGATACGCAGTATTTT	TRBV7-9	.	TRBJ2-3	.
CASGYTTGVRGVPGELFF	TGTGCCAGTGGATACACAACAGGGGTTCGAGGGGTACCCGGGGAGCTGTTTTTT	TRBV19	.	TRBJ2-2	TRBD1
CASSLPTLREQYF	TGTGCCAGCAGCTTACCCACCCTACGGGAGCAGTACTTC	TRBV11-2	.	TRBJ2-7	.
CASSLDGTAGELFF	TGTGCCAGCAGCTTAGATGGTACGGCCGGGGAGCTGTTTTTT	TRBV11-2	.	TRBJ2-2	.
CASTRFEAEAGELFF	TGTGCCAGCACCCGTTTTGAGGCGGAAGCCGGGGAGCTGTTTTTT	TRBV9	once	TRBJ2-2	.
CASSYLGEQYF	TGTGCCAGCAGTTACTTAGGGGAGCAGTACTTC	TRBV6-5	.	TRBJ2-7	.
CASSDTGFCSYEQYF	TGCGCCAGCAGTGATACAGGGTTCTGCTCCTACGAGCAGTACTTC	TRBV10-1	once	TRBJ2-7	.